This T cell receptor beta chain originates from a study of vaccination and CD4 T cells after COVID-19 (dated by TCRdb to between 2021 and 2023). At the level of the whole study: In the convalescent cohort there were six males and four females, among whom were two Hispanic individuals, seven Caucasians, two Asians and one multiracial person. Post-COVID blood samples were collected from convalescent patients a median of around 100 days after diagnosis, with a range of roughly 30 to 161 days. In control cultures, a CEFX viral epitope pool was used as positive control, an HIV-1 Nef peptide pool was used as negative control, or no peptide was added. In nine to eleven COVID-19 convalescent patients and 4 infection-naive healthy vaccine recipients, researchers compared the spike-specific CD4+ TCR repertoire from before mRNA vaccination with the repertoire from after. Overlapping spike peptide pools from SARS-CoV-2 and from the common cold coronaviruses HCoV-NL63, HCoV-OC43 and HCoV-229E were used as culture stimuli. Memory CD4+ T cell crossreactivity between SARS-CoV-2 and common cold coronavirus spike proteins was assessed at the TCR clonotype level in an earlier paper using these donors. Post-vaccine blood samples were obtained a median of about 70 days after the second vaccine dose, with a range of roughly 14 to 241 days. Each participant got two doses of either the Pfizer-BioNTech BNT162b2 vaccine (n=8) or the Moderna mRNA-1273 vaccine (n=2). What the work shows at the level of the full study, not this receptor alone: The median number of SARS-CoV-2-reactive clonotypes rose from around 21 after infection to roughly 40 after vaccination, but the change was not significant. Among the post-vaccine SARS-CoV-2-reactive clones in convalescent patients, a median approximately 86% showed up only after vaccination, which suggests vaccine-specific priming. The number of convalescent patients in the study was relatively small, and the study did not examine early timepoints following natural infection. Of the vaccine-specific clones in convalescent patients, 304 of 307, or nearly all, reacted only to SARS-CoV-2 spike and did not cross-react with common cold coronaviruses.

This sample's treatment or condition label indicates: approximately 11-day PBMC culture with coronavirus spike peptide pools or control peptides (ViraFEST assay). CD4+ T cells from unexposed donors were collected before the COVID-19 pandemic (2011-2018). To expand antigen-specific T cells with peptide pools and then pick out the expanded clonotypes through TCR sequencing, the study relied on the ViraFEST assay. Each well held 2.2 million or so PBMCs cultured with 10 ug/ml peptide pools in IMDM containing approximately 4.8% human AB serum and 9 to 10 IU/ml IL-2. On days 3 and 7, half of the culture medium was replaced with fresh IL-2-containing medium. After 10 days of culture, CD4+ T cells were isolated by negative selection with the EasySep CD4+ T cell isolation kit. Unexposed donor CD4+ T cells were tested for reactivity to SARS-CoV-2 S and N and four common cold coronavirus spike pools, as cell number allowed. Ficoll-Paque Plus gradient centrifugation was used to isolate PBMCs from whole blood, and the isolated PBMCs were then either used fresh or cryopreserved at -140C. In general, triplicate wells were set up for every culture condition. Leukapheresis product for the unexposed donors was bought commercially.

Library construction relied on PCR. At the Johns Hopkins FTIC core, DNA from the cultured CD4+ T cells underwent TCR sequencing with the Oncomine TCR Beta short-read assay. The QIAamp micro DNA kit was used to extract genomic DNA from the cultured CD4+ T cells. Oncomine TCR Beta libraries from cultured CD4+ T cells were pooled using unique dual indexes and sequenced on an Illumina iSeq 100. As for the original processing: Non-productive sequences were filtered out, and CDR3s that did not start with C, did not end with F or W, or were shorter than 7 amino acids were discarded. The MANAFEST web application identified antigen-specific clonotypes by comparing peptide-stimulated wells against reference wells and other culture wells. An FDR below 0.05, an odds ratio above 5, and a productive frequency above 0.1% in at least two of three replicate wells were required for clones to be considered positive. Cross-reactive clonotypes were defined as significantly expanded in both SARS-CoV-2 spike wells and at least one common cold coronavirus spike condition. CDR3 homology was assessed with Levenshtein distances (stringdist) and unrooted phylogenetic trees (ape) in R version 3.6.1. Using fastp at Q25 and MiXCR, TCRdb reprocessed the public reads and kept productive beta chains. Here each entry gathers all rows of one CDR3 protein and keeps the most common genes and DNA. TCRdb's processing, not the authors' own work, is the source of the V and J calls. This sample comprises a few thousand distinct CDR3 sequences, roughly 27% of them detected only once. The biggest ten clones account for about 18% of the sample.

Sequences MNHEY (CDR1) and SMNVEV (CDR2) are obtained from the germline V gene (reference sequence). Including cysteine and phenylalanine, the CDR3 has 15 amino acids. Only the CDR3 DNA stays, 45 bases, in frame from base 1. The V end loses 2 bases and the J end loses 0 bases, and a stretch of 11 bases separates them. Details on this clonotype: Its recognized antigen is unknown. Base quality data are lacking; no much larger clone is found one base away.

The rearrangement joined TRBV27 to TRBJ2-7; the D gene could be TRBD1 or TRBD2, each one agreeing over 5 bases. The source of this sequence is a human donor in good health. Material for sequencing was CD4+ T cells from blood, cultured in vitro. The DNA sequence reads TGTGCCAGCAGTTTAATGGGGGAGAGCTCCTACGAGCAGTACTTC. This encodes CASSLMGESSYEQYF.